This TCR beta chain was found in a study of Ad26.COV2.S vaccination and SARS-CoV-2 variants. Study overall: Donor joined the COV1001 Ad26.COV2.S trial arm.

Broader study findings: The breadth of spike-specific CD8+ and CD4+ T cell responses after vaccination was reportedly substantial. Vaccine and placebo recipients had comparable breadth of non-spike TCRs.

The germline V gene has CDR1 GTSNPN and CDR2 SVGIG (reference sequence). This CDR3 contains 13 residues. The V end lost 0 bases, the J end lost 4 bases, and 7 bases lay between the germline ends. Assay used: immunoSEQ multiplex PCR; TCRdb lists only in-frame clones, some missing. The repertoire has some 640,000 clones, roughly 90% of them found once; the top ten carry approximately 1.5%. Treatment noted: 15 to 20 received Ad26.COV2.S at low or high dose, single or two shots; several received placebo; per-sample allocation not given. The samples were gathered on day 63 after the first injection of vaccine or placebo. As for this clone: The antigen remains undetermined. Other DNA sequences in this sample translate to the same CDR3.

The chain joins TRBV30 to TRBJ1-5; D is unresolved. Sequences were derived from peripheral blood, sampled in a trial of Ad26.COV2.S vaccine versus placebo. The origin of this receptor is a person between 18 and 65 years old who received the Ad26.COV2.S COVID-19 vaccine or a placebo. The CDR3: CAWSVQVNQPQHF. The CDR3 DNA sequence: TGTGCCTGGAGTGTCCAGGTGAATCAGCCCCAGCATTTT.